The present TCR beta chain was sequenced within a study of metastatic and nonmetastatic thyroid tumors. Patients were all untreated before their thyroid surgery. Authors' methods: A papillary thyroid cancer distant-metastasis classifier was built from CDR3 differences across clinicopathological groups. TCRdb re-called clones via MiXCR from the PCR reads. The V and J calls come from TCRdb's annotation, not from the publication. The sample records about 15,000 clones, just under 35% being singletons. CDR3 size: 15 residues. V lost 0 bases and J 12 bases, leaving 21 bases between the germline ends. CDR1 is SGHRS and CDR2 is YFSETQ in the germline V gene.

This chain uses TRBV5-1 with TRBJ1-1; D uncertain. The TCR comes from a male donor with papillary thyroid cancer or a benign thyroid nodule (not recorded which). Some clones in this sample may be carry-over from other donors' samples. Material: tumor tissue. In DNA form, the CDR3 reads TGCGCCAGCAGCTTGGGAATTACGAGAGAGAGTTTGTCTTTCTTT. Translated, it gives CASSLGITRESLSFF.